This T cell receptor (beta chain) was profiled in a study of regulatory T cells in long-lasting Graves disease. Time point: newly diagnosed GD, antithyroid drugs for less than 3 months. Following extraction of RNA from PBMCs, that RNA was used to make the TCR library. Losses at the gene ends were 4 bases for V and 7 bases for J; bases not matched to a gene: 8. The CDR3 spans 14 residues. Per the germline V gene, CDR1 is SGHKS and CDR2 is YYEKEE (reference sequence). According to the study, TCR beta libraries were built with iRepertoire HTBI primers and CDR3-region Arm-PCR. TCRdb reprocessed the multiplex PCR reads with MiXCR, giving one entry per CDR3 protein. The data hold 540,000 or so distinct CDR3 sequences, with about 13% observed a single time. This same sample was also taken into another study, of T cells in Graves' hyperthyroidism and ophthalmopathy.

V is TRBV5-5 and J is TRBJ2-7, with 10 positions matching TRBD1. This clonotype was sampled from a man aged 25-40 years with Graves disease. The sample consisted of peripheral blood mononuclear cells (PBMCs), taken at new diagnosis, from a patient treated with antithyroid drugs. CDR3 in DNA: TGTGCCAGCAGCGCCGGGACAGGGGTTTGGGAGCAGTACTTC. This sequence encodes CASSAGTGVWEQYF.